The source of this T cell receptor beta chain is a study of Graves' ophthalmopathy and Graves' hyperthyroidism (dated by TCRdb to between 2017 and 2018). General notes on the study: Peripheral blood was collected at initial diagnosis, prior to any treatment. To explore V-J signatures that separate ophthalmopathy from hyperthyroidism, a discovery set of about a hundred patients was enrolled, consisting of about 43 with ophthalmopathy and about 60 with stable hyperthyroidism. In total, 135 blood samples were TCR-sequenced: 40 to 45 ophthalmopathy, under 85 hyperthyroidism and some 17 hyperthyroidism-to-ophthalmopathy patients. An independent validation cohort was composed of 18 hyperthyroidism patients and 17 patients who later progressed from hyperthyroidism to ophthalmopathy. To tell Graves' ophthalmopathy apart from Graves' hyperthyroidism, and to predict which patients would progress to ophthalmopathy, the study relied on TCR beta repertoire signatures. The 100 or so discovery patients were divided at random into training and test sets in a 7:3 ratio. In about six hyperthyroidism patients, the T-cell repertoires found in thyroid tissue were compared with those found in blood. Following sampling, methimazole starting at 30 mg daily was administered to hyperthyroidism patients, and high-dose intravenous methylprednisolone was administered to ophthalmopathy patients. General findings and caveats noted by the study authors: No statistical method was used to predetermine the sample size, and group allocation was not hidden from the investigators. Most of the expanded thyroid clonotypes with a frequency above 0.001 were also detected in blood, and it was suggested that the thyroid immune response may be reflected by blood repertoires. Ophthalmopathy was separated from stable hyperthyroidism by the 13-signature model with more than 85% sensitivity and about 81% specificity in cross-validation and with 80%/75% in the test set. In validation, the model predicted ophthalmopathy progression with more than 55% sensitivity and roughly 72% specificity; roughly eleven predicted patients were CT-confirmed with GO in a median of approximately 6.5 months.

This clonotype was seen at least ten times. Its antigen is not yet known. Base qualities are not recorded, but no much larger clone differs from it by a single base. A patient counted as having stable hyperthyroidism if there was no progression to ophthalmopathy within 18 months of follow-up. The hyperthyroidism patients were 18 to 65 years old and newly diagnosed, with a disease duration of less than 2 months. Patients were excluded if they had other autoimmune diseases, uncontrolled infections, pregnancy or lactation. Clinical symptoms, serum thyroxine, TRAb, thyroid ultrasound and orbital computed tomography were used for diagnosis. Ficoll-Paque density gradient centrifugation was used to isolate PBMCs from about 9.4 ml of fresh peripheral blood. Total RNA was extracted using Trizol reagent, and RNA quality was checked on an Agilent 2100 Bioanalyzer. For repertoire sequencing, the TCR beta CDR3 regions were amplified from RNA transcripts. The first round was an RT-PCR using HTBI primers with the Qiagen OneStep RT-PCR kit, and this first round was followed by a second-round multiplex PCR, then size selection and purification. The libraries underwent paired-end sequencing with 100 bp reads on an Illumina HiSeq2000. Under the source paper's analysis protocol: SOAPnuke was used to process the reads, removing any read that contained adapters or uncalled bases, had a mean Phred below 15, or lacked an exact match to the constant primer or identifier. COPE v1.2.5 was used to merge high-quality paired reads. Clonotypes were defined as unique nucleotide sequences and were aligned to IMGT TRB V, D and J references using MiTCR v1.1. Analysis was restricted to V-J combinations with a frequency above 0.0001, which covered 99.2% of repertoires. For each V-J combination, a TCR clonal expansion and chaos score was defined as F50 clonal expansion divided by the chaos observed in the TCRdist matrix. Welch's t-statistics and random forest were used to narrow the features down to roughly twelve V-J combinations, which were then fed into a naive Bayes classifier. Thyroid-blood repertoire similarity was quantified with the Morisita-Horn index. TCRdb reprocessing: public reads trimmed at Q25 with fastp, clones called with MiXCR, in-frame beta chains kept. Each entry merges the rows of one CDR3 protein and shows their most common DNA and genes. None of the V and J calls come from the authors' own analysis; TCRdb made them. For this sample there are a few hundred thousand distinct CDR3 sequences; around 21% appear just once. The ten largest account for roughly 3% of the sample.

Including the terminal cysteine and phenylalanine, the CDR3 comprises 17 residues. Of all the DNA, just the CDR3 is kept, 51 bases in frame from base 1. CDR1 and CDR2 were assigned from the germline V gene as MNHEY and SVGEGT. V drops 4 bases and J drops 6 bases, leaving 22 bases in between. Sample: peripheral blood. The receptor's source is a woman aged 18-29 years with stable Graves' hyperthyroidism. Donor details come from another sample of the same person, matched by shared clones. The sequence joins TRBV6-2 or TRBV6-3 to TRBJ1-5, and the D gene may be TRBD1, 6 bases matching. The sequenced DNA is TGTGCCAGCAGTTTCCACATGGGGGGCGCTTTTAGTCAGCCCCAGCATTTT. Its amino acids are CASSFHMGGAFSQPQHF.